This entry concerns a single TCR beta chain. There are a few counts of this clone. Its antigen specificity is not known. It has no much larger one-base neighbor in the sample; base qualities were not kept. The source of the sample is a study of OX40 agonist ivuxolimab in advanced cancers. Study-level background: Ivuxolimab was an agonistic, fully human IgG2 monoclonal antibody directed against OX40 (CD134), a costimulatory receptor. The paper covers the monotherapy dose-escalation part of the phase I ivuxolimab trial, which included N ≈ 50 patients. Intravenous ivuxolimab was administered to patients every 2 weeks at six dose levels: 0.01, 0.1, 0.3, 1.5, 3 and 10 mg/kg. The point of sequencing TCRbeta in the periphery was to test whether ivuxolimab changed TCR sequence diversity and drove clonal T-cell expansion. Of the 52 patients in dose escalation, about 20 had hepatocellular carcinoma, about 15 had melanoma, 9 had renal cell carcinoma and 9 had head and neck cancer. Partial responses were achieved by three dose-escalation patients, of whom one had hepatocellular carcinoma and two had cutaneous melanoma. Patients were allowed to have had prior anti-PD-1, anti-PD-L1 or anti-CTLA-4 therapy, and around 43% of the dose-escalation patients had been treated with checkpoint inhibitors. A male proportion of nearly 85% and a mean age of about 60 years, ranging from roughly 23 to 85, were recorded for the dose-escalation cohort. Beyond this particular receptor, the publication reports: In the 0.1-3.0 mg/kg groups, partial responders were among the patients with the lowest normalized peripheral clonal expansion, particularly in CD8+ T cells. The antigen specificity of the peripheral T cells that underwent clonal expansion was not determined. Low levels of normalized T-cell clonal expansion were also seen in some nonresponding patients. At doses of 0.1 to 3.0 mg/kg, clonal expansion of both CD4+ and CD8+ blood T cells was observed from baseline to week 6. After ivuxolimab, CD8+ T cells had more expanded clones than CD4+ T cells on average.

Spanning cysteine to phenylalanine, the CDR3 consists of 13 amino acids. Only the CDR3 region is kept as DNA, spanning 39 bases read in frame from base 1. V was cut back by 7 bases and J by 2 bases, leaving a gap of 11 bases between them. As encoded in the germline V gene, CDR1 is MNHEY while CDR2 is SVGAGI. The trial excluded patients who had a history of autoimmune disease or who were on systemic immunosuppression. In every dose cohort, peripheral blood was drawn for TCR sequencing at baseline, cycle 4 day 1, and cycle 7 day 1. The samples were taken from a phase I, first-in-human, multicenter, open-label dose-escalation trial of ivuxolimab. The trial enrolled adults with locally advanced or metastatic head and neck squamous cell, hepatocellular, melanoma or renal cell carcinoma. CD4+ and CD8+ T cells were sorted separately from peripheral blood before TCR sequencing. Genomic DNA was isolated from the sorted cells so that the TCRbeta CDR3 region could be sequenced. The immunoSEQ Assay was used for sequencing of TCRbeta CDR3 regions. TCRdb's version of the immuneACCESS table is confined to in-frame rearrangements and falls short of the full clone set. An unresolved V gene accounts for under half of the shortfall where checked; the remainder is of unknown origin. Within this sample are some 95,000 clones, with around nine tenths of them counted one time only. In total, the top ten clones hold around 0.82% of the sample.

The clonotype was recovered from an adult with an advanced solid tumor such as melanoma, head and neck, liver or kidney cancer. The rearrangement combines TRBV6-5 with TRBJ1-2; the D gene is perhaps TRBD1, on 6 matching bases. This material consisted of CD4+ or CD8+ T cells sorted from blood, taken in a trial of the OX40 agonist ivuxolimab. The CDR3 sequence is CASTDTGNYGYTF. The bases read TGTGCCAGCACCGACACAGGGAACTATGGCTACACCTTC.